The 29 T cell receptor beta chains given below trace back to one sample, sequenced in a study of low-dose radiotherapy and immunotherapy resistance in tumors. Alpha- and beta-chain coverage of first-strand cDNA came from TRAV- and TRBV-specific primers. With a V-primer adapter and a constant-region primer, TCRs were amplified for about 19 PCR cycles. TCRdb analysed the reads with MiXCR anew, one entry per CDR3 protein. The sample yields approximately 91,000 distinct CDR3 sequences, around 20% seen once. The time point is: after trial treatment. Treatment meaning: LDRT plus nivolumab, ipilimumab, low-dose cyclophosphamide and aspirin (RACIN trial). Specimen: PBMCs, collected after low-dose radiotherapy plus immunotherapy. Source of these receptors: a female donor with ovarian cancer.

This clonotype was seen repeatedly, ten times or more. The chain has TRBV18 and TRBJ2-1; a weak D match, TRBD1 (5 bases). The V and J ends lost 1 base and 7 bases respectively, with 17 bases between them. The CDR3 spans 16 residues. CDR1 is KGHSH, CDR2 LQKENI, per germline. The CDR3 region is CASSPRGRDPGNEQFF. CDR3 bases: TGTGCCAGCTCACCACGGGGCAGGGATCCAGGAAATGAGCAGTTCTTC.

This clonotype turned up a few times. This chain joins TRBV5-1 and TRBJ2-3; D call uncertain. The CDR3 is 13 amino acids. The V and J ends lost 0 bases and 8 bases respectively, with 10 bases between them. Per the germline V gene, CDR1 is SGHRS and CDR2 is YFSETQ. CDR3 residues: CASSLDPAVTQYF. CDR3 DNA: TGCGCCAGCAGCTTGGACCCCGCCGTTACGCAGTATTTT.

This clonotype was found many times. This sequence joins TRBV6-5 and TRBJ1-1; 7 bases fit TRBD1. The V segment lost 6 bases and the J segment 5 bases; nucleotides outside the gene matches: 18. The CDR3 loop spans 17 amino acids. CDR1 is MNHEY, CDR2 SVGAGI, per germline. CDR3 coding DNA: TGTGCCAGCAGCCCTATACCCTTGACAGGGAAGGGAACTGAAGCTTTCTTT. Its translation is CASSPIPLTGKGTEAFF.

This clonotype has ten or more counts. This rearrangement joins TRBV6-2 or TRBV6-3 to TRBJ1-5, with D unclear. This CDR3 has 15 residues. Trimming removed 4 bases at V and 2 bases at J, with 12 bases between. The V gene's germline CDR1 is MNHEY and CDR2 SVGEGT. The DNA for the CDR3 is TGTGCCAGCAGTTGGAAGGGAGTAGGCAATCAGCCCCAGCATTTT. It is translated as CASSWKGVGNQPQHF.

This clonotype was observed at least ten times. The chain couples TRBV12-3 or TRBV12-4 to TRBJ1-1; D unresolved. There are 14 residues in the CDR3. With 5 bases removed from V and 1 base from J, the gap between germline ends came to 11 bases. The CDR3 nucleotides are TGTGCCAGCAGTCCAAACAGAGGGAACACTGAAGCTTTCTTT. Translated, it gives CASSPNRGNTEAFF.

Many counts were recorded for this clonotype. V and J are TRBV7-2 and TRBJ2-1, with a tentative D call TRBD1 (6 bases). The V gene's germline CDR1 is SGHTA and CDR2 FQGNSA. This CDR3 spans 15 amino acids. V lost 5 bases and J 3 bases, leaving 14 bases between the germline ends. The CDR3: CASSPTGIYYNEQFF. The CDR3 bases are TGTGCCAGCAGCCCCACAGGGATTTACTACAATGAGCAGTTCTTC. The whole variable domain, filled in from reference TRBV7-2 and TRBJ2-1, reads GAGVSQSPSNKVTEKGKDVELRCDPISGHTALYWYRQSLGQGLEFLIYFQGNSAPDKSGLPSDRFSAERTGGSVSTLTIQRTQQEDSAVYLCASSPTGIYYNEQFFGPGTRLTVL.

This clonotype was counted at least ten times. The J gene is TRBJ1-3, the V gene TRBV3-1, with D unclear. Germline-derived CDR1 and CDR2 are LGHDT and YNNKEL (reference sequence). V lost 0 bases and J 4 bases, leaving 7 bases between the germline ends. This CDR3 is built from 14 residues. The CDR3 region is CASSQDPAGNTIYF. CDR3 bases: TGTGCCAGCAGCCAAGACCCCGCCGGAAACACCATATATTTT.

Remarks on this clonotype: A read error is possible here, since a much larger clone lies one base away. The CDR3: CASILSRVSGIGGELFF. The CDR3 DNA is TGTGCCAGCATTTTATCGAGGGTTAGCGGGATCGGCGGGGAGCTGTTTTTT. The chain carries TRBV27 and TRBJ2-2; the match to TRBD2 covers 8 bases. CDR3 length equals 17 residues. The germline gives CDR1 MNHEY, CDR2 SMNVEV (reference sequence).

Details on this clonotype: It differs at one base from a far larger clone, so likely a read error. The chain carries TRBV2 and TRBJ2-7; D not certain. The CDR3 runs to 14 residues. Germline CDR1 reads SNHLY; CDR2 reads FYNNEI. The V end was cut by 0 bases, the J end by 7 bases, with 13 bases between. The CDR3 DNA reads TGTGCCAGCAGTGAAGCGGCGCGGATAAATGAGCAGTACTTC. It is translated as CASSEAARINEQYF.

This clonotype was seen many times. This chain joins TRBV5-1 and TRBJ2-6; 12 nucleotides match TRBD1. The CDR3 sequence is 19 residues long. The germline V gene encodes CDR1 SGHRS and CDR2 YFSETQ. The V gene end was trimmed by 0 bases and the J gene end by 2 bases; junction bases not matched to a gene: 6. The CDR3 nucleotides read TGCGCCAGCAGCTTGGTCTCCGGGACAGGGGGCGCTGGGGCCAACGTCCTGACTTTC. Translating gives CASSLVSGTGGAGANVLTF.

This clonotype was counted at least ten times. V and J are TRBV19 and TRBJ2-2; D assignment may be TRBD1 or TRBD2 (5 bases each). V dropped 9 bases and J dropped 6 bases, with 20 bases sitting between them. Germline V gives CDR1 LNHDA, CDR2 SQIVND (reference sequence). The CDR3 is 15 residues long. CDR3 DNA sequence: TGTGCCAGCCGGAACTCTGTTCTGGGGGCCGGGGAGCTGTTTTTT. It specifies CASRNSVLGAGELFF.

There are many counts of this clonotype. The rearrangement uses TRBV4-2 and TRBJ2-1, with 10 bases lining up with TRBD2. CDR3 length: 15 residues. The V gene's germline CDR1 is LGHNA and CDR2 YNFKEQ. The junction had 8 bases not matched to a gene; V was cut back by 3 bases and J by 9 bases. The CDR3 DNA is TGTGCCAGCAGCCAGCTTCTAGCGGGAGTGGGTGAGCAGTTCTTC. The encoded protein is CASSQLLAGVGEQFF.

This clonotype came up many times. One junction end does not reproduce the germline sequence, and a read error may be involved. This rearrangement joins TRBV7-9 to TRBJ2-5; no reliable D call. This CDR3 has 12 residues. Germline CDR1 is SEHNR and CDR2 is FQNEAQ (reference sequence). CDR3 loop: CASSIVQGTQYF. The CDR3 DNA follows: TGTGCCAGCAGTATAGTCCAAGGGACCCAGTACTTC. Variable domain in full (rest from reference TRBV7-9 and TRBJ2-5): DTGVSQNPRHKITKRGQNVTFRCDPISEHNRLYWYRQTLGQGPEFLTYFQNEAQLEKSRLLSDRFSAERPKGSFSTLEIQRTEQGDSAMYLCASSIVQGTQYFGPGTRLLVL.

The chain uses TRBV6-2 or TRBV6-3 and TRBJ2-7; 9 bases are shared with TRBD2. CDR1 is MNHEY, CDR2 SVGEGT, per germline. V was pared by 7 bases and J by 9 bases, with 13 bases of the junction left unmatched. This CDR3 spans 14 amino acids. The CDR3 nucleotides read TGTGCCAGCACCAGAGGCGGGGGGGCCCTTACGCAGTACTTC. Translating it yields CASTRGGGALTQYF.

There are many counts of this clonotype. The chain recombines TRBV20-1 with TRBJ2-7, with no clear D. This CDR3 is 11 amino acids long. Germline values: CDR1 DFQATT, CDR2 SNEGSKA (reference sequence). The V end lost 7 bases, the J end lost 6 bases, and 13 bases lay between the germline ends. The CDR3 nucleotides are TGCAGTGGACTGATTGTTGGCGAGCAGTACTTC. Translating gives CSGLIVGEQYF.

This clonotype was seen a handful of times. The chain has TRBV5-1 and TRBJ2-5; 7 bases are shared with TRBD1. This CDR3 has 14 amino acids. Unmatched junction bases numbered 4, after V lost 0 bases and J lost 5 bases. The germline gives CDR1 SGHRS, CDR2 YFSETQ. The CDR3 region is CASSLGQGRETQYF. CDR3 DNA: TGCGCCAGCAGCTTGGGACAGGGACGCGAGACCCAGTACTTC.

Details on this clonotype: This may be a read error: a much more frequent sequence differs by one nucleotide. The chain couples TRBV27 to TRBJ2-3; the D gene is possibly TRBD1 (6 bases). The CDR3 loop spans 14 amino acids. V lost 2 bases and J 7 bases, leaving 13 bases between the germline ends. Germline assignment: CDR1 MNHEY and CDR2 SMNVEV (reference sequence). The CDR3 sequence: CASSLQPGTNTQYF. The CDR3 nucleotides are TGTGCCAGCAGTTTACAACCTGGGACAAATACGCAGTATTTT.

This clonotype was seen only a few times. This chain uses TRBV12-3 or TRBV12-4 with TRBJ1-5; D unresolved. V was pared by 3 bases and J by 0 bases, with 12 bases between. The CDR3 has 16 amino acids. The CDR3 DNA reads TGTGCCAGCAGTTTTGAGCCACGGGTTAGCAATCAGCCCCAGCATTTT. Protein sequence: CASSFEPRVSNQPQHF.

This clonotype was seen at least ten times. The J gene is TRBJ1-5, the V gene TRBV5-8; D is undetermined. The CDR3 consists of 11 residues. The V gene lost 3 bases and the J gene lost 3 bases, with 1 base spanning the gap. The V gene's germline CDR1 is SGHTS and CDR2 YDEGEE. The DNA of the CDR3 is TGTGCCAGCAGCTACAATCAGCCCCAGCATTTT. The encoded protein is CASSYNQPQHF.

This clonotype was detected ten times or more. The chain joins TRBV7-2 to TRBJ2-5; no clear D gene. The CDR3 has 12 residues. Germline values: CDR1 SGHTA, CDR2 FQGNSA. V lost 5 bases to trimming and J lost 4 bases, with 8 bases between them. CDR3 amino acids: CASSRPRETQYF. Written as DNA, the CDR3 is TGTGCCAGCAGCCGACCCCGAGAGACCCAGTACTTC.

This clonotype was seen at least ten times. This chain connects TRBV5-1 to TRBJ1-6; D is unresolved. V was pared by 0 bases and J by 7 bases, with 8 bases between. The CDR3 covers 14 residues. From germline, CDR1 is SGHRS and CDR2 YFSETQ. The CDR3 DNA reads TGCGCCAGCAGCTTGGATCGGCGGAATTCACCCCTCCACTTT. Translated: CASSLDRRNSPLHF.

The V call is TRBV30, the J call TRBJ2-6, with D unclear. Trimming removed 6 bases from V and 0 bases from J, with 12 bases in between. The CDR3 contains 15 residues. From germline, CDR1 is GTSNPN and CDR2 SVGIG (reference sequence). CDR3 residues: CACWASGSGANVLTF. As DNA, the CDR3 is TGTGCCTGCTGGGCGTCGGGCTCTGGGGCCAACGTCCTGACTTTC.

This clonotype was seen at least ten times. The gene calls are TRBV5-1 and TRBJ1-1, with D unresolved. Germline CDR1 is SGHRS and CDR2 is YFSETQ. V was clipped by 0 bases and J by 7 bases, with 1 base between them. The CDR3 is 10 amino acids. CDR3 sequence (DNA): TGCGCCAGCAGCTTGGATGAAGCTTTCTTT. Amino acids: CASSLDEAFF.

This clonotype appeared many times. V and J are TRBV7-6 and TRBJ2-7; D may be TRBD1 (6 bases). The germline V gene encodes CDR1 SGHVS and CDR2 FNYEAQ. The CDR3 extends over 14 amino acids. The ends were cut back, 1 base at V and 4 bases at J, with 11 bases in the middle. CDR3 sequence: CASSLVGGEYEQYF. As DNA, the CDR3 is TGTGCCAGCAGCTTAGTAGGGGGAGAGTACGAGCAGTACTTC. The whole variable domain, filled in from reference TRBV7-6 and TRBJ2-7, reads GAGVSQSPRYKVTKRGQDVALRCDPISGHVSLYWYRQALGQGPEFLTYFNYEAQQDKSGLPNDRFSAERPEGSISTLTIQRTEQRDSAMYRCASSLVGGEYEQYFGPGTRLTVT.

This clonotype was counted ten times or more. A read error may produce the germline difference seen at one junction end. The chain employs TRBV6-2 or TRBV6-3 and TRBJ2-4; TRBD1 matches 8 bases. Germline values: CDR1 MNHEY, CDR2 SVGEGT. The CDR3 length is 17 residues. This CDR3 reads CASSDSTGVGAKNIQYF. Here the CDR3 DNA reads TGTGCCAGCAGTGACTCGACAGGGGTCGGTGCCAAAAACATTCAGTACTTC.

This clonotype was seen repeatedly, ten times or more. V usage is TRBV27 and J usage is TRBJ1-3; D unclear. This CDR3 is 13 amino acids long. V shed 3 bases and J shed 3 bases, with 6 bases lying between them. CDR1 is MNHEY, CDR2 SMNVEV, per germline (reference sequence). The CDR3 loop reads CASSFRFGNTIYF. The DNA for the CDR3 is TGTGCCAGCAGTTTCCGGTTTGGAAACACCATATATTTT.

This clonotype was seen repeatedly, ten times or more. This chain links TRBV7-9 with TRBJ2-5; the match to TRBD1 covers 10 bases. Unmatched junction bases numbered 6, after V lost 6 bases and J lost 5 bases. Germline lookup yields CDR1 SEHNR and CDR2 FQNEAQ (reference sequence). The CDR3 loop spans 14 amino acids. CDR3 coding DNA: TGTGCCAGCAGTTTGACAGGGGGCAAGGAGACCCAGTACTTC. This codes for CASSLTGGKETQYF.

This chain links TRBV27 with TRBJ1-1; D possibly corresponds to TRBD1 (5 bases). Trimming removed 3 bases from V and 3 bases from J, with 8 bases in between. CDR3 length equals 13 residues. The germline CDR1 and CDR2 sequences are MNHEY and SMNVEV (reference sequence). As DNA, the CDR3 is TGTGCCAGCAGTTTTGGCAGGGACACTGAAGCTTTCTTT. Translated, it gives CASSFGRDTEAFF.

This clonotype was observed at least ten times. The chain has TRBV20-1 and TRBJ2-1; the D is unclear. In germline, CDR1 is DFQATT, CDR2 SNEGSKA (reference sequence). V lost 0 bases and J lost 0, with 12 bases in between. The CDR3 is 16 amino acids. The CDR3 reads CSARDGGDRSYNEQFF. The CDR3 DNA sequence: TGCAGTGCTAGAGATGGCGGCGACCGCTCCTACAATGAGCAGTTCTTC.